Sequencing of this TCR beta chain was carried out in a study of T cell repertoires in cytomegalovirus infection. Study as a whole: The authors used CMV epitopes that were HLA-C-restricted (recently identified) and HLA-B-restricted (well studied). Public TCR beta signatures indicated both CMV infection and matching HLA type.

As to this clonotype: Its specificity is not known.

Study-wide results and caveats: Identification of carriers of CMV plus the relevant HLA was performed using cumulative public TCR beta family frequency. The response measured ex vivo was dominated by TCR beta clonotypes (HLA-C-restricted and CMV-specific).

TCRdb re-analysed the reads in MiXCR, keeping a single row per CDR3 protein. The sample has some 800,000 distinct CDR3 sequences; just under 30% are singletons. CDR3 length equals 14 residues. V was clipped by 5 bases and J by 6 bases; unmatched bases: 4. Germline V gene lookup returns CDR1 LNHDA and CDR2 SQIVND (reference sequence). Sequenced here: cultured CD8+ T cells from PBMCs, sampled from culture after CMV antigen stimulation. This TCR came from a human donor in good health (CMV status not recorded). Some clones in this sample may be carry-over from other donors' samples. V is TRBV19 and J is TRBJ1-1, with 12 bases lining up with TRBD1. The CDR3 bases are TGTGCCAGTAGTTTCGGGACAGGGGGCCCTGAAGCTTTCTTT. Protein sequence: CASSFGTGGPEAFF.